Below, 26 T cell receptor beta chains from the same sample are listed, as sequenced in a study of a mutant IDH1 vaccine in newly diagnosed glioma. TCRdb keeps only in-frame clones here, not all; method: immunoSEQ multiplex PCR. The table includes around 40,000 clones, 70% to 90% detected once. No cognate antigen is known for these TCRs. Time point reported: week 5, during vaccination. The content of each vaccine dose was 300 ug of mutant IDH1 20-mer peptide, and topical imiquimod accompanied it. The sample in question was PBMCs, obtained from a glioma patient whose treatment included an IDH1 peptide vaccine. These receptors were obtained from a man aged 35-49 years with glioma.

This rearrangement joins TRBV7-9 to TRBJ2-5; the D gene is possibly TRBD1 (6 bases). V gave up 5 bases and J gave up 2 bases, with 12 bases separating them. The germline gives CDR1 SEHNR, CDR2 FQNEAQ (reference sequence). CDR3 length: 14 amino acids. CDR3 DNA: TGTGCCAGCAGCGATGGACAGCCGCAAGAGACCCAGTACTTC. This sequence encodes CASSDGQPQETQYF.

The V and J genes are TRBV5-6 and TRBJ2-5, with 8 nucleotides matching TRBD2. The end of the DNA aligns better with TRBJ2-7, so the J call may be wrong. Germline-derived CDR1 and CDR2 are SGHDT and YYEEEE. This CDR3 contains 15 residues. Written as DNA, the CDR3 is TGTGCCAGCAGCTTGCGGAGCGGGAGTCGGTACGAGCAGTACTTC. This sequence encodes CASSLRSGSRYEQYF.

V gene TRBV7-3 combines with J gene TRBJ1-5; D unclear. Deletions cut 0 bases from V and 5 bases from J, with 5 bases between. The V gene's germline CDR1 is SGHTA and CDR2 FQGTGA. This CDR3 contains 13 residues. CDR3: CASSLTKDQPQHF. CDR3 nucleotides: TGTGCCAGCAGCTTAACCAAGGATCAGCCCCAGCATTTT.

This chain connects TRBV5-1 to TRBJ1-1, with 7 bases fitting TRBD1. The CDR3 contains 13 residues. J was trimmed by 7 bases and V by 1 base; bases with no gene match: 4. In germline, CDR1 is SGHRS, CDR2 YFSETQ. The CDR3 sequence is CASSLSTGIEAFF. In DNA form, the CDR3 reads TGCGCCAGCAGCTTGTCGACAGGGATTGAAGCTTTCTTT.

This chain uses TRBV4-2 with TRBJ2-3; either TRBD1 or TRBD2 may supply D (6 bases each). Germline V lookup: CDR1 LGHNA, CDR2 YNFKEQ. V was pared by 4 bases and J by 1 base, with 27 bases between. This CDR3 spans 20 amino acids. The CDR3 spells CASSLLRGGALSQGTDTQYF. DNA for the CDR3: TGTGCCAGCAGCCTCCTCAGGGGCGGGGCTTTGTCCCAAGGCACAGATACGCAGTATTTT.

This clone has just one count. This chain uses TRBV6-6 with TRBJ2-3; 7 nucleotides line up with TRBD2. The CDR3 sequence is 15 residues long. After removal of 6 bases from V and 6 bases from J, the junction contained 12 bases not matched to a gene. CDR1 MNHNY and CDR2 SVGAGI come from the germline V gene (reference sequence). The CDR3 loop is CASSPPVAGLDTQYF. The CDR3 bases are TGTGCCAGCAGCCCGCCGGTAGCGGGCTTGGATACGCAGTATTTT.

For this clone: Other DNA sequences in the same sample also yield this CDR3. The chain joins TRBV18 to TRBJ2-5; 9 bases match TRBD1. V lost 0 bases, J lost 5 bases, and 4 bases stayed unmatched. CDR3 length: 15 residues. Germline lookup yields CDR1 KGHSH and CDR2 LQKENI. Written as DNA, the CDR3 is TGTGCCAGCTCACCACCGGGACAGGGCGGGGAGACCCAGTACTTC. Translation: CASSPPGQGGETQYF.

About this clone itself: This sample includes further DNA sequences coding for the same CDR3. V is TRBV27 and J is TRBJ1-5; D not certain. The CDR3 totals 13 residues. The V gene's germline CDR1 is MNHEY and CDR2 SMNVEV (reference sequence). Trimming shortened V by 2 bases and J by 1 base, and 3 bases separated the two germline ends. CDR3 amino acids: CASSLQSNQPQHF. CDR3 sequence (DNA): TGTGCCAGCAGTTTACAGAGCAATCAGCCCCAGCATTTT.

The chain employs TRBV6-1 and TRBJ1-1, with D maybe TRBD1 (5 bases). The CDR3 is 14 amino acids. V lost 6 bases to trimming and J lost 0 bases, with 11 bases between them. The germline V gene encodes CDR1 MNHNS and CDR2 SASEGT. CDR3 nucleotides: TGTGCCAGCAGGACCGGAGGGGTGAACACTGAAGCTTTCTTT. Protein product: CASRTGGVNTEAFF.

V is TRBV7-3 and J is TRBJ2-3; D is unresolved. Germline values: CDR1 SGHTA, CDR2 FQGTGA. V was clipped by 4 bases and J by 2 bases, with 10 bases between them. The CDR3 sequence is 14 residues long. CDR3 nucleotide sequence: TGTGCCAGCAGCTCGATCAAAGCCACAGATACGCAGTATTTT. Translated: CASSSIKATDTQYF.

This rearrangement joins TRBV27 to TRBJ2-6; D perhaps matches TRBD1 (6 bases). V was trimmed by 2 bases and J by 4 bases, leaving 6 bases between them. CDR3 length: 14 residues. The germline gives CDR1 MNHEY, CDR2 SMNVEV (reference sequence). The CDR3 protein is CASSLGTGANVLTF. The CDR3 DNA is TGTGCCAGCAGTTTAGGGACAGGGGCCAACGTCCTGACTTTC.

This clone was picked up one time. The chain uses TRBV5-1 and TRBJ2-6; TRBD1 aligns across 11 bases. The V and J ends lost 1 base and 0 bases, in that order; junction bases with no gene match: 3. CDR1 SGHRS and CDR2 YFSETQ come from the germline V gene. This CDR3 spans 18 amino acids. The CDR3 is CASSLRTGGLSGANVLTF. CDR3 sequence (DNA): TGCGCCAGCAGCTTGAGGACAGGGGGCCTCTCTGGGGCCAACGTCCTGACTTTC. Complete variable domain (other parts from reference TRBV5-1 and TRBJ2-6): KAGVTQTPRYLIKTRGQQVTLSCSPISGHRSVSWYQQTPGQGLQFLFEYFSETQRNKGNFPGRFSGRQFSNSRSEMNVSTLELGDSALYLCASSLRTGGLSGANVLTFGAGSRLTVL.

This clone was observed once. The chain joins TRBV27 to TRBJ1-5; D may be TRBD1 (6 bases). The ends were cut back, 4 bases at V and 1 base at J, with 8 bases in the middle. The CDR3 extends over 14 amino acids. Germline loops: CDR1 MNHEY, CDR2 SMNVEV (reference sequence). The chain's CDR3 is CASSSGVSNQPQHF. In DNA form, the CDR3 reads TGTGCCAGCAGTTCAGGGGTGAGCAATCAGCCCCAGCATTTT.

The chain joins TRBV11-2 to TRBJ2-1, with no clear D. The CDR3 length is 14 residues. CDR1 and CDR2 (germline): SGHAT, FQNNGV. Trimming left V 5 bases short and J 8 bases short, with 16 bases between. CDR3 sequence: CASSRSYILDEQFF. The CDR3 DNA is TGTGCCAGCAGCCGGAGCTACATCCTCGATGAGCAGTTCTTC. Full variable domain (remainder filled in from reference TRBV11-2 and TRBJ2-1): EAGVAQSPRYKIIEKRQSVAFWCNPISGHATLYWYQQILGQGPKLLIQFQNNGVVDDSQLPKDRFSAERLKGVDSTLKIQPAKLEDSAVYLCASSRSYILDEQFFGPGTRLTVL.

The J gene is TRBJ1-1, the V gene TRBV6-1, with D tentatively TRBD1 (6 bases). The CDR3 is 14 residues long. Germline V gene lookup returns CDR1 MNHNS and CDR2 SASEGT. Trimming left V 2 bases short and J 5 bases short, with 12 bases between. CDR3 DNA sequence: TGTGCCAGCAGTGAAAGAGCAGGGGAAACTGAAGCTTTCTTT. Its protein product is CASSERAGETEAFF.

The V gene is TRBV9, the J gene TRBJ2-3; 7 bases match TRBD2. CDR3 length equals 17 residues. V shed 2 bases and J 0 bases; nucleotides not matched to a gene: 9. Germline CDR1 is SGDLS and CDR2 is YYNGEE. The CDR3 protein is CASSVGESGISTDTQYF. The DNA for the CDR3 is TGTGCCAGCAGCGTTGGGGAGAGCGGGATTAGCACAGATACGCAGTATTTT.

This clone occurred a few times. This chain's CDR3 is CASSQEGGRAGRRTEAFF. The CDR3 region has the DNA TGTGCCAGCAGCCAAGAGGGGGGCAGGGCGGGCAGGAGAACTGAAGCTTTCTTT. The chain links TRBV14 to TRBJ1-1, with D possibly matching TRBD1 (6 bases). The CDR3 consists of 18 residues. The V end lost 0 bases, the J end lost 5 bases, and 22 bases lay between the germline ends. Germline V lookup: CDR1 SGHDN, CDR2 FVKESK.

The chain combines TRBV2 with TRBJ2-7, with TRBD2 matching over 8 bases. From germline, CDR1 is SNHLY and CDR2 FYNNEI. V lost 8 bases and J lost 2; bases outside the gene matches: 5. The CDR3 totals 13 residues. CDR3 loop: CASQPGGPYEQYF. In nucleotides, the CDR3 is TGTGCCAGCCAGCCGGGAGGGCCCTACGAGCAGTACTTC.

The chain joins TRBV6-1 to TRBJ1-2; D might be TRBD1 (5 bases). Per germline, CDR1 MNHNS and CDR2 SASEGT. V was pared by 3 bases and J by 8 bases, with 22 bases between. This CDR3 has 16 amino acids. In nucleotides, the CDR3 is TGTGCCAGCAGTGAGGCAACAGGAGGCGGGTTGAGGGGCTACACCTTC. Encoded protein: CASSEATGGGLRGYTF.

This clone was picked up a small number of times. This rearrangement joins TRBV9 to TRBJ2-7; 13 bases line up with TRBD2. V dropped 4 bases and J dropped 4; count of bases not matched to a gene: 5. Germline loops: CDR1 SGDLS, CDR2 YYNGEE. The CDR3 runs to 15 residues. CDR3 amino acids: CASSRTSGSFYEQYF. CDR3 nucleotide sequence: TGTGCCAGCAGCCGGACTAGCGGGAGCTTTTACGAGCAGTACTTC. Based on the CDR3 plus reference TRBV9 and TRBJ2-7, the full variable domain is DSGVTQTPKHLITATGQRVTLRCSPRSGDLSVYWYQQSLDQGLQFLIQYYNGEERAKGNILERFSAQQFPDLHSELNLSSLELGDSALYFCASSRTSGSFYEQYFGPGTRLTVT.

The chain employs TRBV5-4 and TRBJ2-2; no clear D. V was clipped by 2 bases and J by 6 bases, with 5 bases between them. The CDR3 contains 12 residues. CDR1 and CDR2 (germline): SGHNT, YYREEE (reference sequence). DNA for the CDR3: TGTGCCAGCAGCTTCGGTTCCGGGGAGCTGTTTTTT. Its translation is CASSFGSGELFF.

The chain recombines TRBV10-3 with TRBJ1-1; D gene ambiguous. The germline V gene has CDR1 ENHRY and CDR2 SYGVKD. The CDR3 consists of 12 residues. V was cut by 6 bases and J by 6 bases, with 11 bases left in between. Here the CDR3 DNA reads TGTGCCATCAGGGGGAGTTTGCCTGAAGCTTTCTTT. As protein: CAIRGSLPEAFF.

The chain joins TRBV6-1 to TRBJ1-1; TRBD1 matches at 9 bases. CDR1 MNHNS and CDR2 SASEGT come from the germline V gene. The CDR3 contains 14 residues. Trimming at V came to 5 bases and at J to 5 bases, leaving 6 bases not matched to a gene. CDR3 sequence reads: CASSTNDRGTEAFF. The CDR3 region has the DNA TGTGCCAGCAGTACGAACGACAGGGGGACTGAAGCTTTCTTT.

The chain combines TRBV5-1 with TRBJ2-5; no clear D. The CDR3 is 16 residues long. CDR1 and CDR2 from the germline V gene are SGHRS and YFSETQ. The ends were cut back, 1 base at V and 1 base at J, with 14 bases in the middle. CDR3 loop: CASSLSGFMTQETQYF. The CDR3 DNA follows: TGCGCCAGCAGCTTGTCCGGCTTCATGACCCAAGAGACCCAGTACTTC.

The V and J genes are TRBV2 and TRBJ2-1; TRBD1 or TRBD2 may be the D gene (5 bases each). Germline assignment: CDR1 SNHLY and CDR2 FYNNEI. This CDR3 has 12 amino acids. V lost 8 bases to trimming and J lost 9 bases, with 14 bases between them. The CDR3 nucleotides read TGTGCCAGCTCCAGGGACCAAGGTGAGCAGTTCTTC. It specifies CASSRDQGEQFF.

The J gene is TRBJ2-5, the V gene TRBV6-1; D is perhaps TRBD1 or TRBD2 (5 bases each). The V and J ends lost 6 bases and 1 base respectively, with 15 bases between them. Looked up from germline, CDR1 is MNHNS and CDR2 is SASEGT. The CDR3 length is 15 residues. CDR3 nucleotides: TGTGCCAGCAGCCTGAGCGGACAAATCCAAGAGACCCAGTACTTC. This translates into CASSLSGQIQETQYF.